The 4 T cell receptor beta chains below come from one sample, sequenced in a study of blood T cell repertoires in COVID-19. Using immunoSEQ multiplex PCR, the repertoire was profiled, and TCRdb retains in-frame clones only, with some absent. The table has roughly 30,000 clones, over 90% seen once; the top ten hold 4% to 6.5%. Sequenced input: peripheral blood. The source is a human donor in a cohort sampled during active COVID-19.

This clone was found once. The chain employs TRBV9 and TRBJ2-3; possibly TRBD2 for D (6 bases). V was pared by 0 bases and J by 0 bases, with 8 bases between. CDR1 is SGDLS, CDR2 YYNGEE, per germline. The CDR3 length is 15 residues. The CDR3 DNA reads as TGTGCCAGCAGCGTAGCAAGCGGGAGCACAGATACGCAGTATTTT. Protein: CASSVASGSTDTQYF.

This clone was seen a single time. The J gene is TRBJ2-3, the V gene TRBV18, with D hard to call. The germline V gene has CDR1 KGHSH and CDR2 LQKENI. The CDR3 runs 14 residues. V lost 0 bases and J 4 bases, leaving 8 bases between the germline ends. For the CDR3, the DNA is TGTGCCAGCTCACCACCGGGTGCGGCAGATACGCAGTATTTT. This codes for CASSPPGAADTQYF.

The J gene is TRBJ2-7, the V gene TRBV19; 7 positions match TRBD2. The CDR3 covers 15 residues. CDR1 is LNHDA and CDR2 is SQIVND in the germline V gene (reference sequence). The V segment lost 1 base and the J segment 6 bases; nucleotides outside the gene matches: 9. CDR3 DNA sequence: TGTGCCAGTAGTATAGCGGGGATGAGCGGGACCGAGCAGTACTTC. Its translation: CASSIAGMSGTEQYF.

The chain's CDR3 is CASSPRGVAGLYNEQFF. As DNA, the CDR3 is TGTGCCAGCAGTCCACGGGGGGTAGCCGGACTTTACAATGAGCAGTTCTTC. The chain recombines TRBV28 with TRBJ2-1, with TRBD2 matching over 7 bases. The germline CDR1 and CDR2 sequences are MDHEN and SYDVKM. The CDR3 is 17 residues long. V was pared by 5 bases and J by 4 bases, with 14 bases of the junction left unmatched. The variable domain in full, completed from reference TRBV28 and TRBJ2-1, reads DVKVTQSSRYLVKRTGEKVFLECVQDMDHENMFWYRQDPGLGLRLIYFSYDVKMKEKGDIPEGYSVSREKKERFSLILESASTNQTSMYLCASSPRGVAGLYNEQFFGPGTRLTVL.